This TCR beta chain was sequenced during a study of T cell responses to AZD1222 COVID-19 vaccine. Study findings and constraints: Just 5 or 6 AZD1222 recipients tested seropositive at baseline. In all cases, repertoires were sampled only after the peak T cell response. Females outnumbered males among donors, who were mostly white British; clonal diversity was possibly underestimated. Targets within unmutated variant regions were reportedly found for nearly half of spike-specific TCRs.

Remarks on this clone: Its matching antigen is unknown.

The table came from immunoSEQ multiplex PCR; TCRdb's copy has only in-frame clones and leaves some out. This table has about 180,000 clones, approximately 94% appearing once. The sample here was peripheral blood, taken 28 days after the second AZD1222 dose. The TCR sequence derives from an adult who received the AZD1222 COVID-19 vaccine.

The CDR3 here is CASSLRNLAGYDTQYF. The CDR3 DNA sequence: TGTGCCAGCAGCCTCCGAAACCTAGCGGGATATGATACGCAGTATTTT. The chain couples TRBV3-1 (or the pseudogene TRBV3-2) to TRBJ2-3; TRBD2 aligns across 9 bases. Germline V CDR1 and CDR2: LGHDT, YNNKEL (reference sequence). V lost 4 bases, J lost 6 bases, and 11 bases stayed unmatched. The CDR3 contains 16 residues.